Below, one TCR beta chain is given with its context. Its cognate antigen is unknown. These data originate in a study of monozygotic twins with inflammatory bowel disease. CDR3 length equals 14 residues. Germline V gene sequence: CDR1 LNHDA, CDR2 SQIVND (reference sequence). Findings of the study overall: IBD patients exhibited fewer clonotypes shared with other individuals than healthy twins, particularly with disease activity.

Isolation of total RNA was performed on whole blood, with no prior T cell sorting. With the 5' RACE reads reprocessed, TCRdb shows one record per CDR3 protein and no DNA. The sample totals 300,000 to 350,000 distinct CDR3 sequences; its top ten clones hold 2%. The V and J genes are TRBV19 and TRBJ1-5; the D call of TRBD1 rests on TCRdb alone, since no DNA is present to check it. The clonotype comes from a human donor with ulcerative colitis or Crohn's disease, or a healthy co-twin of an affected twin (not recorded which). Sequenced: blood. The chain's CDR3 is CASDWSREYQPQHF. Full variable domain (missing parts from reference TRBV19 and TRBJ1-5): DGGITQSPKYLFRKEGQNVTLSCEQNLNHDAMYWYRQDPGQGLRLIYYSQIVNDFQKGDIAEGYSVSREKKESFPLTVTSAQKNPTAFYLCASDWSREYQPQHFGDGTRLSIL.